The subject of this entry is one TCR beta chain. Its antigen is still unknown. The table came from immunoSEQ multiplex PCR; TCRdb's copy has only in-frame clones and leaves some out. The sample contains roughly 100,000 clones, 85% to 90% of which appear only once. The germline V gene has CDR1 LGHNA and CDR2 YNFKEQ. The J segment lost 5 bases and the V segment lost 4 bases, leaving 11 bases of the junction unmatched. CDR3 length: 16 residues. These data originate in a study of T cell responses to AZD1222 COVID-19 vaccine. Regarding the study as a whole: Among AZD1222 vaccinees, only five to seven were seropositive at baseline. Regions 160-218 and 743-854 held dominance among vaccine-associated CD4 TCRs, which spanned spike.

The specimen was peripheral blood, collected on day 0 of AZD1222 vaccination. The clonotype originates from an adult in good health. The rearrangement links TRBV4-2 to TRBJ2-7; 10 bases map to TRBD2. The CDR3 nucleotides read TGTGCCAGCAGCCGCGTTATGGGCGGGACTAGCGACGAGCAGTACTTC. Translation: CASSRVMGGTSDEQYF.